Listed here are 5 T cell receptor beta chains from one sample, sequenced in a study of blood T cells in healthy people across ages. A second PCR, run for about 7 to 11 cycles, used a sample-barcoded 5' primer plus a J-beta primer mix. From the 5' RACE reads, TCRdb called clonotypes with MiXCR, one entry per CDR3 protein. The sample carries about 1 million distinct CDR3 sequences, 45% recorded once. The sequenced sample consisted of blood. The receptor set was obtained from a woman aged 60-70 years in good health.

A few counts support this clonotype. The chain uses TRBV27 and TRBJ2-4; 11 nucleotides match TRBD2. Matching the DNA end better, TRBJ2-7 makes the J call doubtful. The CDR3 extends over 15 amino acids. Germline CDR1 is MNHEY and CDR2 is SMNVEV (reference sequence). As DNA, the CDR3 is TGTGCCAGCATCTCCCTGACTAGCGGGAAATACGAGCAGTACTTC. It yields the protein CASISLTSGKYEQYF.

There are a few counts of this clonotype. This chain links TRBV2 with TRBJ2-5, with 9 positions matching TRBD2. Germline-derived CDR1 and CDR2 are SNHLY and FYNNEI. CDR3 length equals 17 residues. With V trimmed by 0 bases and J by 4 bases, 9 bases remained unmatched. CDR3 sequence (DNA): TGTGCCAGCAGTGAAGCGCTTCTGGTACTAGCGGGAGAGACCCAGTACTTC. It is translated as CASSEALLVLAGETQYF.

This clonotype was observed a single time. This sequence joins TRBV28 and TRBJ2-7; unclear D gene. V was shortened by 5 bases and J by 2 bases, with 16 bases between the two germline ends. CDR1 and CDR2 from the germline V gene are MDHEN and SYDVKM. The CDR3 totals 15 residues. This CDR3 is CASSPRARRTYEQYF. For the CDR3, the DNA is TGTGCCAGCAGTCCCCGGGCGCGGCGGACCTACGAGCAGTACTTC. The whole variable domain, filled in from reference TRBV28 and TRBJ2-7, reads DVKVTQSSRYLVKRTGEKVFLECVQDMDHENMFWYRQDPGLGLRLIYFSYDVKMKEKGDIPEGYSVSREKKERFSLILESASTNQTSMYLCASSPRARRTYEQYFGPGTRLTVT.

The DNA for the CDR3 is TGTGCCACAGGGGAGGAAGAGACCCAGTACTTC. This gives the protein CATGEEETQYF. The chain uses TRBV6-2 or TRBV6-3 and TRBJ2-5; the D call may be TRBD1 or TRBD2 (6 bases each). The germline CDR1 and CDR2 sequences are MNHEY and SVGEGT. Trimming left V 10 bases short and J 3 bases short, with 9 bases between. CDR3 length: 11 amino acids.

V gene TRBV30 combines with J gene TRBJ2-7; 7 positions agree with TRBD1. Germline V gene data show CDR1 as GTSNPN and CDR2 as SVGIG (reference sequence). The CDR3 sequence is 14 residues long. Losses at the gene ends were 6 bases for V and 6 bases for J; bases not matched to a gene: 14. Here the CDR3 DNA reads TGTGCCTGCCGAACAGGGGCTATAACGTCCGAGCAGTACTTC. Translation: CACRTGAITSEQYF.